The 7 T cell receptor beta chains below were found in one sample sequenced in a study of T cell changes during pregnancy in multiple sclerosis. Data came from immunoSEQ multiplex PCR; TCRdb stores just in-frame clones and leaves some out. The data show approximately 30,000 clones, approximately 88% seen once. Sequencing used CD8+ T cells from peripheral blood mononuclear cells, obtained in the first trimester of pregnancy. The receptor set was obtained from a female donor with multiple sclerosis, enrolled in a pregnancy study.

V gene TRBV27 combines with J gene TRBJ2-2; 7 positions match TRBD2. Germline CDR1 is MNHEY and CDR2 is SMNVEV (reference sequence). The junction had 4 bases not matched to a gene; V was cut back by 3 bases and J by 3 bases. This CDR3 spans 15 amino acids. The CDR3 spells CASSLSGRDTGELFF. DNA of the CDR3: TGTGCCAGCAGTTTGAGTGGGAGGGACACCGGGGAGCTGTTTTTT.

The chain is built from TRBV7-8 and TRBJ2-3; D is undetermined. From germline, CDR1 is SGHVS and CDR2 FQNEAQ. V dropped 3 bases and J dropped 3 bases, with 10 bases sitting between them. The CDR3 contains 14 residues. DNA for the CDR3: TGTGCCAGCAGCTTGGTGGCGAGGACAGATACGCAGTATTTT. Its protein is CASSLVARTDTQYF.

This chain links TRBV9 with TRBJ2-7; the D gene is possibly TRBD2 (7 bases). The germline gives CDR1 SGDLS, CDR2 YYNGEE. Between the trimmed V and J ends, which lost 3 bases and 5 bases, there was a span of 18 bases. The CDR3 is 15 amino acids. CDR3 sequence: CASSERGGFGDEQYF. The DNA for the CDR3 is TGTGCCAGCAGCGAAAGGGGGGGTTTCGGGGACGAGCAGTACTTC.

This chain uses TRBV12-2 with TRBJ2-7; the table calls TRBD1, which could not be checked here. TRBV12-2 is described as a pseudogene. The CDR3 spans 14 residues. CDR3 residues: CASRLGGQDYEQYF. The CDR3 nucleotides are TGTGCAAGTCGCTTAGGGGGACAGGATTACGAGCAGTACTTC.

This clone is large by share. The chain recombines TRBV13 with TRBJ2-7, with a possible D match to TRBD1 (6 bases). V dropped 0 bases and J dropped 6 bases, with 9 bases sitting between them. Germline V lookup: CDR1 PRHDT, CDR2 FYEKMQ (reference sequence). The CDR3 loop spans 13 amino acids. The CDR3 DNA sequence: TGTGCCAGCAGCTTAGGACAGGGTGGCGAGCAGTACTTC. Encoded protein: CASSLGQGGEQYF.

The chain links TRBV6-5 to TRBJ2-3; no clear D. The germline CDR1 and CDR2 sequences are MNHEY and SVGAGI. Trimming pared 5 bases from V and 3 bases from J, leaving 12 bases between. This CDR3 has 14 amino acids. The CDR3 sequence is CASSIEARTDTQYF. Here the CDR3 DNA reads TGTGCCAGCAGTATCGAGGCGAGGACAGATACGCAGTATTTT.

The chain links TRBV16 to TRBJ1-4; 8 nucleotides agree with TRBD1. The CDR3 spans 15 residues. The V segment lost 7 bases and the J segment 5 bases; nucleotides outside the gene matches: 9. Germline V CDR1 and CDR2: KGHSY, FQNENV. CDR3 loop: CASTLTGGKNEKLFF. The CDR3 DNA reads TGTGCCAGCACCTTAACAGGGGGAAAGAATGAAAAACTGTTTTTT. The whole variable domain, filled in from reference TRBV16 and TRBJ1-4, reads GEEVAQTPKHLVRGEGQKAKLYCAPIKGHSYVFWYQQVLKNEFKFLISFQNENVFDETGMPKERFSAKCLPNSPCSLEIQATKLEDSAVYFCASTLTGGKNEKLFFGSGTQLSVL.